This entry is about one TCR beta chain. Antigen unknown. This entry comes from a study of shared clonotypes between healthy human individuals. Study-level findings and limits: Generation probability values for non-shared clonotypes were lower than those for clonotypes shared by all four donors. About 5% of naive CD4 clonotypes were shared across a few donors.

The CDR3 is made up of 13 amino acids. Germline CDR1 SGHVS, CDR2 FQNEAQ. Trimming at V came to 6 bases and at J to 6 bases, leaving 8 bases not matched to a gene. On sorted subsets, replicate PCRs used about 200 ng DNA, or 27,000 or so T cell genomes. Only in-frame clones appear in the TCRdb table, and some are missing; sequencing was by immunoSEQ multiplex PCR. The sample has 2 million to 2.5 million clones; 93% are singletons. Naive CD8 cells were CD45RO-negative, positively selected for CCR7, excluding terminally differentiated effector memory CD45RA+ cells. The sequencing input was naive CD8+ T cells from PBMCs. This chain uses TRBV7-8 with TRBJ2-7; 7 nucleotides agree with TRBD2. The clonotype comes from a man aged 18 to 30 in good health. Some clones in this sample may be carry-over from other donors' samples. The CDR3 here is CASRGRELLEQYF. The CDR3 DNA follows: TGTGCCAGCAGGGGGCGGGAGTTGCTCGAGCAGTACTTC.